Presented here are 23 T cell receptor beta chains from one specimen sequenced in a study of control samples from healthy donors and cancer patients (dated by TCRdb to the early 2020s). The library was obtained by the immunoSEQ multiplex PCR assay. TCRdb's version of the immuneACCESS table is confined to in-frame rearrangements and falls short of the full clone set. An unresolved V gene accounts for under half of the shortfall where checked; the remainder is of unknown origin. The table for this sample lists 150,000 or so clones; almost 90% of them were counted only once. Around 5.1% of the sample is held by the ten biggest clonotypes. The material sequenced was blood. Receptor source: a woman aged 30 to 39 in good health.

V and J are TRBV2 and TRBJ2-1, with 12 bases that match TRBD2. This CDR3 is built from 16 residues. V trimming: 1 base; J trimming: 2 bases; junction bases outside the gene matches: 0. Germline V lookup: CDR1 SNHLY, CDR2 FYNNEI. The CDR3 DNA sequence: TGTGCCAGCAGTGAAGGGACTAGCGGGGCCTACAATGAGCAGTTCTTC. This sequence encodes CASSEGTSGAYNEQFF.

This clone appeared a single time. The V call is TRBV2, the J call TRBJ2-5, with TRBD2 as a possible D gene (6 bases). The V gene lost 4 bases and the J gene lost 5 bases, with 20 bases spanning the gap. The CDR3 sequence is 16 residues long. The V gene's germline CDR1 is SNHLY and CDR2 FYNNEI. DNA of the CDR3: TGTGCCAGCAGTGGCCCGCCGGGACTCGGGCCGGAGACCCAGTACTTC. Translating gives CASSGPPGLGPETQYF.

This clone showed up just once. V usage is TRBV5-1 and J usage is TRBJ1-5; 9 bases align to TRBD1. V lost 5 bases to trimming and J lost 4 bases; unmatched junction nucleotides: 7. Germline values: CDR1 SGHRS, CDR2 YFSETQ. The CDR3 loop spans 15 amino acids. CDR3 region: CASRATGGENQPQHF. The CDR3 region has the DNA TGCGCCAGCAGGGCGACAGGGGGGGAGAATCAGCCCCAGCATTTT.

The chain combines TRBV24-1 with TRBJ2-2; no firm D call. This CDR3 comprises 16 residues. The germline gives CDR1 KGHDR, CDR2 SFDVKD. The V end lost 2 bases, the J end lost 0 bases, and 9 bases lay between the germline ends. The CDR3 sequence: CATSDYRNSNTGELFF. The CDR3 bases are TGTGCCACCAGTGATTACCGAAACTCGAACACCGGGGAGCTGTTTTTT.

The V call is TRBV7-8, the J call TRBJ1-5, with unresolved D. CDR1 SGHVS and CDR2 FQNEAQ come from the germline V gene. The CDR3 spans 15 residues. The germline V and J ends were trimmed by 4 bases and 0 bases, with 10 bases remaining between them. The CDR3 here is CASSSEAYSNQPQHF. The CDR3 DNA follows: TGTGCCAGCAGCTCGGAGGCCTATAGCAATCAGCCCCAGCATTTT.

The V call is TRBV9, the J call TRBJ1-1, with D possibly matching TRBD1 (5 bases). The CDR3 totals 14 residues. Germline CDR1 reads SGDLS; CDR2 reads YYNGEE. V was trimmed by 2 bases and J by 4 bases, leaving 12 bases between them. This CDR3 is CASSVGQGGTEAFF. The CDR3 DNA sequence: TGTGCCAGCAGCGTGGGGCAGGGAGGCACTGAAGCTTTCTTT.

The rearrangement joins TRBV6-1 to TRBJ2-7; D is undetermined. Between the trimmed V and J ends, which lost 0 bases and 6 bases, there was a span of 12 bases. The CDR3 spans 14 residues. Germline V gives CDR1 MNHNS, CDR2 SASEGT. CDR3 loop: CASSEAHGSTEQYF. In nucleotides, the CDR3 is TGTGCCAGCAGTGAAGCGCATGGTAGCACCGAGCAGTACTTC.

The V and J genes are TRBV27 and TRBJ1-3, with a tentative D call TRBD1 (6 bases). The V gene's germline CDR1 is MNHEY and CDR2 SMNVEV (reference sequence). V was pared by 5 bases and J by 1 base, with 12 bases between. The CDR3 runs 15 residues. In nucleotides, the CDR3 is TGTGCCAGCAGTAAAGCACAGGGATCTGGAAACACCATATATTTT. Translation: CASSKAQGSGNTIYF.

In its sample, this clone was seen once. The V call is TRBV24-1, the J call TRBJ2-5, with TRBD2 as a possible D gene (6 bases). V lost 4 bases and J lost 5, with 16 bases in between. The length of the CDR3 is 15 residues. Germline CDR1 KGHDR, CDR2 SFDVKD. The CDR3 DNA is TGTGCCACCAGTGAAGGAGGGGTGGGGGAGGAGACCCAGTACTTC. Its translation: CATSEGGVGEETQYF.

J is TRBJ2-7 and V is TRBV7-8; perhaps D is TRBD1 or TRBD2 (5 bases each). The V and J ends lost 1 base and 5 bases respectively, with 15 bases between them. The CDR3 totals 15 residues. Germline V gene data show CDR1 as SGHVS and CDR2 as FQNEAQ. The CDR3 DNA is TGTGCCAGCAGCTTAGGGCGGGCAGGGATCGACGAGCAGTACTTC. Residues: CASSLGRAGIDEQYF.

This clone was seen only a few times. The chain joins TRBV28 to TRBJ1-6; unclear D gene. Between the trimmed V and J ends, which lost 3 bases and 5 bases, there was a span of 8 bases. This CDR3 comprises 14 residues. In germline, CDR1 is MDHEN, CDR2 SYDVKM. The CDR3 reads CASSFGSDNSPLHF. The CDR3, as DNA: TGTGCCAGCAGTTTCGGTTCCGATAATTCACCCCTCCACTTT.

This clone was counted only a few times. The chain uses TRBV19 and TRBJ1-5; D not resolved. V dropped 2 bases and J dropped 1 base, with 3 bases sitting between them. Germline assignment: CDR1 LNHDA and CDR2 SQIVND (reference sequence). The CDR3 is 13 residues long. In DNA form, the CDR3 reads TGTGCCAGTAGTATACAGAGCAATCAGCCCCAGCATTTT. Translated, it gives CASSIQSNQPQHF.

The rearrangement links TRBV28 to TRBJ1-5; D is uncertain. V lost 3 bases and J lost 0, with 12 bases in between. CDR1 is MDHEN and CDR2 is SYDVKM in the germline V gene. This CDR3 contains 16 residues. The CDR3 nucleotides are TGTGCCAGCAGTTTTCATGGGAAGGGTAGCAATCAGCCCCAGCATTTT. This translates into CASSFHGKGSNQPQHF.

This chain links TRBV2 with TRBJ2-5, with D perhaps TRBD2 (5 bases). The CDR3 has 14 residues. CDR1 is SNHLY, CDR2 FYNNEI, per germline. With 4 bases removed from V and 2 bases from J, the gap between germline ends came to 11 bases. The CDR3 sequence: CASSGGYGQETQYF. CDR3 DNA sequence: TGTGCCAGCAGTGGAGGGTACGGGCAAGAGACCCAGTACTTC.

The V call is TRBV3-1 (or the pseudogene TRBV3-2), the J call TRBJ1-3, with D perhaps matching TRBD1 (6 bases). Trimming pared 3 bases from V and 2 bases from J, leaving 8 bases between. Looked up from germline, CDR1 is LGHDT and CDR2 is YNNKEL (reference sequence). The CDR3 consists of 14 residues. This CDR3 is CASSQGAAGNTIYF. The CDR3 nucleotides are TGTGCCAGCAGCCAGGGGGCAGCTGGAAACACCATATATTTT.

V gene TRBV6-1 combines with J gene TRBJ2-3; 10 bases align to TRBD1. The CDR3 consists of 17 residues. V shed 3 bases, J shed 3 bases, and the junction held 9 bases outside the gene matches. Per germline, CDR1 MNHNS and CDR2 SASEGT. CDR3 nucleotides: TGTGCCAGCAGTGATATGGCGGGACAGGGGTTTACAGATACGCAGTATTTT. It is translated as CASSDMAGQGFTDTQYF.

The V gene is TRBV7-9, the J gene TRBJ1-2; 7 bases agree with TRBD1. V shed 4 bases, J shed 3 bases, and the junction held 5 bases outside the gene matches. The CDR3 extends over 14 amino acids. Germline CDR1 is SEHNR and CDR2 is FQNEAQ (reference sequence). The CDR3 bases are TGTGCCAGCAGCTCGGACAGGAGGGACTATGGCTACACCTTC. It specifies CASSSDRRDYGYTF.

The gene calls are TRBV15 and TRBJ2-5; possibly TRBD2 for D (6 bases). The CDR3 contains 14 residues. V lost 2 bases and J lost 6, with 13 bases in between. CDR1 is LNHNV, CDR2 YYDKDF, per germline (reference sequence). CDR3 loop: CATSRRTGDKTQYF. In DNA form, the CDR3 reads TGTGCCACCAGCAGACGTACGGGGGATAAGACCCAGTACTTC. Full variable domain (missing parts from reference TRBV15 and TRBJ2-5): DAMVIQNPRYQVTQFGKPVTLSCSQTLNHNVMYWYQQKSSQAPKLLFHYYDKDFNNEADTPDNFQSRRPNTSFCFLDIRSPGLGDTAMYLCATSRRTGDKTQYFGPGTRLLVL.

The DNA for the CDR3 is TGTGCCAGCAGCAGGGAGGGAGCCAATCAGCCCCAGCATTTT. As protein: CASSREGANQPQHF. The chain carries TRBV6-5 and TRBJ1-5; D may be TRBD1 (5 bases). V was cut by 6 bases and J by 3 bases, with 12 bases left in between. Germline lookup yields CDR1 MNHEY and CDR2 SVGAGI. This CDR3 region has 14 residues.

The rearrangement uses TRBV18 and TRBJ2-1; 11 bases are a match to TRBD2. With V trimmed by 1 base and J by 0 bases, 2 bases remained unmatched. Per germline, CDR1 KGHSH and CDR2 LQKENI. The CDR3 totals 17 residues. CDR3 coding DNA: TGTGCCAGCTCACCACGACTAGCGGGGAGCTCCTACAATGAGCAGTTCTTC. It translates to CASSPRLAGSSYNEQFF.

Notes on this clone: The sample carries other DNA sequences with the same CDR3. This chain joins TRBV18 and TRBJ2-7; D gene ambiguous. CDR3 size: 14 residues. V lost 0 bases and J lost 2, with 8 bases in between. The germline CDR1 and CDR2 sequences are KGHSH and LQKENI. The DNA of the CDR3 is TGTGCCAGCTCACCACCGGCGCAGACCTACGAGCAGTACTTC. The encoded protein is CASSPPAQTYEQYF.

This chain links TRBV2 with TRBJ2-3, with 8 nucleotides matching TRBD1. The V gene end was trimmed by 2 bases and the J gene end by 10 bases; junction bases not matched to a gene: 2. Germline-derived CDR1 and CDR2 are SNHLY and FYNNEI. The CDR3 spans 12 residues. The chain's CDR3 is CASSETTGAQYF. The CDR3, as DNA: TGTGCCAGCAGTGAAACGACAGGGGCGCAGTATTTT.

The J gene is TRBJ2-7, the V gene TRBV4-1; 9 bases are a match to TRBD2. The CDR3 has 15 residues. Unmatched junction bases numbered 3, after V lost 1 base and J lost 2 bases. CDR1 MGHRA and CDR2 YSYEKL come from the germline V gene. The CDR3 nucleotides read TGCGCCAGCAGCCAAGTGCCTAGCGGGGCCTACGAGCAGTACGTC. It encodes CASSQVPSGAYEQYV.